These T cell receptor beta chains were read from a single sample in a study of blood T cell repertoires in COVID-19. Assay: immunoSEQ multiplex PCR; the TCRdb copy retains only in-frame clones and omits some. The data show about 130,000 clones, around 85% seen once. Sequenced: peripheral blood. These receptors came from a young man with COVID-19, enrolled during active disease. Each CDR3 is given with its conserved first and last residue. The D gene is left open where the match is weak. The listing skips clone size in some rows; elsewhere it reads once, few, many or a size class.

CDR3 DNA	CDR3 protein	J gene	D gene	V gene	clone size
TGTGCCAGCAGCCAACGAAAGGGGGTGAACACTGAAGCTTTCTTT	CASSQRKGVNTEAFF	TRBJ1-1	NA	TRBV2	few
TGTGCCAGCAGTGAAATGGTGGCAGGGGGGAGCTATGGCTACACCTTC	CASSEMVAGGSYGYTF	TRBJ1-2	TRBD1	TRBV2	NA
TGCGCCAGCAGACCGCAGACTAGCGGGGGATCCGCCGAGCAGTTCTTC	CASRPQTSGGSAEQFF	TRBJ2-1	TRBD2	TRBV5-1	NA
TGTGCTACGGTCGGGGGGGACAGGGGTACTTCACCCCTCCACTTT	CATVGGDRGTSPLHF	TRBJ1-6	TRBD1	TRBV30	NA
TGTGCCAGCAGCTTCCACAATCAGCCCCAGCATTTT	CASSFHNQPQHF	TRBJ1-5	NA	TRBV5-6	NA
TGTGCCAGCAGCTCCCACGTAGGGGGTTTTGGGACTGAAGCTTTCTTT	CASSSHVGGFGTEAFF	TRBJ1-1	NA	TRBV7-9	NA
TGTGCCAGCAGTTACCGCCCGGACAGGGCGGATGGCTACACCTTC	CASSYRPDRADGYTF	TRBJ1-2	TRBD1	TRBV6-6	NA
TGTGCCAGCAGCGTAGAAGGGGAAGGGACAGGGGGGATTTTTCGAAACACCATATATTTT	CASSVEGEGTGGIFRNTIYF	TRBJ1-3	TRBD1	TRBV9	NA
TGTGCCAGCAGCTTCCTTAGAACGGGGAGTCCCTACAATGAGCAGTTCTTC	CASSFLRTGSPYNEQFF	TRBJ2-1	NA	TRBV7-9	NA
TGTGCCAGCAGCTTGGTGGGCTCAGGGTCTTCCACTGAAGCTTTCTTT	CASSLVGSGSSTEAFF	TRBJ1-1	NA	TRBV5-5	few
TGCGCCAGCAGCTACCCCGGGAGGGAGGGCGAGCAGTACTTC	CASSYPGREGEQYF	TRBJ2-7	TRBD2	TRBV5-1	NA
TGTGCCAGCAGCAGCACACCCGACAGGGGGCGAGATCAGCCCCAGCATTTT	CASSSTPDRGRDQPQHF	TRBJ1-5	TRBD1	TRBV7-2	NA
TGTGCCAGCAGTCCCGGGACAGGGAGGCGGCCCCAGCATTTT	CASSPGTGRRPQHF	TRBJ1-5	TRBD1	TRBV28	few
TGTGCCAGTAGTATAAATCAAGGGGGTGAAGCTTTCTTT	CASSINQGGEAFF	TRBJ1-1	NA	TRBV19	NA
TGTGCCAGCAGCTCCACAGGGGGCGGAGAGACCCAGTACTTC	CASSSTGGGETQYF	TRBJ2-5	TRBD1	TRBV7-9	once
TGTGCCAGCAGCTCCGGGACAGGAGGTAGGAATGAGCAGTTCTTC	CASSSGTGGRNEQFF	TRBJ2-1	TRBD1	TRBV5-4	once
TGTGCCAGCAGCCAACAAACAGGGGGTTATTTCTCCGGGAGGAATGAGCAGTTCTTC	CASSQQTGGYFSGRNEQFF	TRBJ2-1	NA	TRBV11-2	NA
TGCGCCAGCAGCCAAGAACCTTTAAAAGGGACATACTCCTACGAGCAGTACTTC	CASSQEPLKGTYSYEQYF	TRBJ2-7	NA	TRBV4-1	NA
TGTGCCAGCAGGAACGGGACTAGCGGGAATAGGAATACGCAGTATTTT	CASRNGTSGNRNTQYF	TRBJ2-3	TRBD2	TRBV28	NA
TGTGCCAGCAGCCGGGGGGGGGACTCTGGAAACACCATATATTTT	CASSRGGDSGNTIYF	TRBJ1-3	NA	TRBV5-4	NA
TGTGCCTGGGCTGGCCCCGGGGATCAGCCCCAGCATTTT	CAWAGPGDQPQHF	TRBJ1-5	NA	TRBV30	few
TGCAGCGCGAAGGGACAGGGGCTTGGAAACACCATATATTTT	CSAKGQGLGNTIYF	TRBJ1-3	TRBD1	TRBV29-1	once
TGTGCCAGTGGGGGGGGACAGGGCTCCTATAGCAATCAGCCCCAGCATTTT	CASGGGQGSYSNQPQHF	TRBJ1-5	TRBD1	TRBV19	NA
TGTGCCAGCAGTGAGAGAGGTTACCAAGAGACCCAGTACTTC	CASSERGYQETQYF	TRBJ2-5	NA	TRBV28	once
TGTGCCATCAGGCCAGGGTCTAGCACAGATACGCAGTATTTT	CAIRPGSSTDTQYF	TRBJ2-3	NA	TRBV10-3	NA
TGTGCCAGCAGCGTAGACTTGAACACTGAAGCTTTCTTT	CASSVDLNTEAFF	TRBJ1-1	NA	TRBV9	NA
TGTGCCAGCAGTACAAGACAGGGTGCCAGGTACGAGCAGTACTTC	CASSTRQGARYEQYF	TRBJ2-7	TRBD1	TRBV6-5	NA
TGTGCCAGCAGCTTGGCGGGACAGCTTTTACGCTACACCTTC	CASSLAGQLLRYTF	TRBJ1-2	TRBD1	TRBV5-4	NA
TGTGCCAGCAGCTTAGTCTCGGGAACCTCGTATGGCTACACCTTC	CASSLVSGTSYGYTF	TRBJ1-2	NA	TRBV7-8	NA
TGTGCCAGCAGGCCCCCGGGACAGGCCCCCTACGAGCAGTACTTC	CASRPPGQAPYEQYF	TRBJ2-7	TRBD1	TRBV28	NA
TGTGCCAGCAGTGAAGAGGGCAGGGGGTACGAGCAGTACTTC	CASSEEGRGYEQYF	TRBJ2-7	TRBD1	TRBV6-1	NA
TGTGCCAGCAGCTCCCGGGGGGCAGGGTCCCCAGATACGCAGTATTTT	CASSSRGAGSPDTQYF	TRBJ2-3	NA	TRBV11-2	NA
TGTGCCAGCAGCGGAGACAGGGCGCCCTACGAGCAGTACTTC	CASSGDRAPYEQYF	TRBJ2-7	TRBD1	TRBV28	few
TGTGCCAGCAGCTTAGTCTTGACAGGGTATGAGGAGACCCAGTACTTC	CASSLVLTGYEETQYF	TRBJ2-5	TRBD1	TRBV7-9	NA
TGCGCCAGCAGCCAAGAGCGTTCTGGACAGACCTACGAGCAGTACTTC	CASSQERSGQTYEQYF	TRBJ2-7	NA	TRBV4-1	NA
TGTGCCAGCAGTGACCCGGACAGGGCGAACACTGAAGCTTTCTTT	CASSDPDRANTEAFF	TRBJ1-1	TRBD1	TRBV28	few
TGTGCCAGCAGTGGCGGGACAGTCTATGGCTACACCTTC	CASSGGTVYGYTF	TRBJ1-2	TRBD1	TRBV12-3/TRBV12-4	NA
TGTGCCAGCAAGCTAGCGAGCTCCTACAATGAGCAGTTCTTC	CASKLASSYNEQFF	TRBJ2-1	NA	TRBV28	NA
TGTGCCAGCAGTCCGACAGGTTCCAATTACCACTCCTACGAGCAGTACTTC	CASSPTGSNYHSYEQYF	TRBJ2-7	NA	TRBV28	NA
TGTGCCAGTAGTCCACAGGGGAATCAAGAGACCCAGTACTTC	CASSPQGNQETQYF	TRBJ2-5	TRBD1	TRBV19	NA
TGTGCCAGCAGCAAGACAGGGACTGGCTACACCTTC	CASSKTGTGYTF	TRBJ1-2	TRBD1	TRBV11-2	NA
TGTGCCAGCAGCTCTCAACAGGGGGCGCGGGAGACCCAGTACTTC	CASSSQQGARETQYF	TRBJ2-5	TRBD1	TRBV7-9	NA